This record concerns one T cell receptor beta chain sequence. Random hexamers primed reverse transcription of roughly 0.5 to 1 ug RNA. A multiplex approach, immunoSEQ multiplex PCR, amplified TCR beta CDR3 across 54 Vbeta and 13 Jbeta. TCRdb ran MiXCR on the immunoSEQ multiplex PCR reads and lists one entry per CDR3 protein. The sample lists about 81,000 distinct CDR3 sequences; around 94% were seen once. The data stem from a study of CD8 T cells in Susac syndrome. Study context: Among the sequenced Susac syndrome patients, over five had active disease while 8 or 9 were in remission.

Germline CDR1 is SGDLS and CDR2 is YYNGEE. The V and J ends lost 3 bases and 5 bases respectively, with 6 bases between them. The CDR3 sequence is 12 residues long. TEMRA cells were enriched by FACS, while CD8+ and CD4+ T cells were obtained through a negative isolation that was performed magnetically. V gene TRBV9 combines with J gene TRBJ2-1; unclear D gene. Sequencing input: CD8+ T cells from PBMCs. This clonotype originated in a human donor with Susac syndrome. As DNA, the CDR3 is TGTGCCAGCAGCGGACTCGACAATGAGCAGTTCTTC. Translating gives CASSGLDNEQFF.